This T cell receptor beta chain is from a study of blood T cell repertoires in COVID-19. This CDR3 spans 13 amino acids. Germline V gene lookup returns CDR1 LNHDA and CDR2 SQIVND (reference sequence). With 5 bases clipped from V and 2 bases from J, the junction kept 2 bases outside the gene matches. Generated by immunoSEQ multiplex PCR, the TCRdb table keeps only in-frame clones and is missing some. The repertoire includes approximately 65,000 clones, approximately 70% of them detected once, and 51% sits in the top ten. This TCR came from a woman aged 55 to 70 who had been exposed to COVID-19. V and J are TRBV19 and TRBJ1-2; 7 bases are shared with TRBD1. The sequenced sample was PBMCs or T cells enriched from blood (not recorded which). CDR3 nucleotides: TGTGCCAGTAGTGGACAGGAGAACTATGGCTACACCTTC. Translating it yields CASSGQENYGYTF.